This entry is about one T cell receptor (beta chain). Germline V lookup: CDR1 SGHNT, CDR2 YENEEA. V was trimmed by 1 base and J by 10 bases, leaving 11 bases between them. The CDR3 contains 14 residues. This specimen belongs to a study of T cells in Graves' hyperthyroidism and ophthalmopathy. There were TCR beta CDR3 regions amplified from RNA transcripts. Researchers ran a first-round RT-PCR on the TCR CDR3 using the HTBI primer set. From the multiplex PCR reads, TCRdb called clonotypes with MiXCR, one entry per CDR3 protein. The data contain 600,000 or so distinct CDR3 sequences, 15% to 20% of them singletons.

The genes are TRBV11-3 and TRBJ1-6; a possible D gene is TRBD1 (5 bases). Source material: blood. This TCR was recovered from a woman aged 25 to 45 with Graves' hyperthyroidism. This CDR3 is CASSLGNGGSPLHF. DNA of the CDR3: TGTGCCAGCAGCTTAGGGAATGGGGGGTCACCCCTCCACTTT.